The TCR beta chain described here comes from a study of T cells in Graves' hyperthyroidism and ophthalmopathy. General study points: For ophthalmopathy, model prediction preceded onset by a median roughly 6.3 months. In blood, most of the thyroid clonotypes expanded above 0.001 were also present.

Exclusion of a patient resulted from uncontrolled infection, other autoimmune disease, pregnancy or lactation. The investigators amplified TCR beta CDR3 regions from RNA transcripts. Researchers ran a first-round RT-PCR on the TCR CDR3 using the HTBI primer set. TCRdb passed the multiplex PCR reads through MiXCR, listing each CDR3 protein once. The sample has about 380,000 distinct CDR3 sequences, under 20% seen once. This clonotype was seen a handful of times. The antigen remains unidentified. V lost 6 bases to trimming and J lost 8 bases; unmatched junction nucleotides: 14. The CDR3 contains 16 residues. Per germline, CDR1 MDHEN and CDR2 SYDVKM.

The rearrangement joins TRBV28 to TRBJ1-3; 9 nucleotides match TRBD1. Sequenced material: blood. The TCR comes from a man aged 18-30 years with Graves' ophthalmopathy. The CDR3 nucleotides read TGTGCCAGCAGCCCCGGACAGGGGATATTAGTGGACACCATATATTTT. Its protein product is CASSPGQGILVDTIYF.